These 20 T cell receptor beta chains share one sample of origin, sequenced in a study of patients and donors after allogeneic stem cell transplantation. Via MiXCR, TCRdb re-called the RT-PCR reads, giving one row per CDR3 protein. The sample lists 900,000 to 1,000,000 distinct CDR3 sequences, more than 15% seen once, with around 6% in the top ten. The sample comprised blood, either unsorted or a sorted T cell fraction (not recorded which). These receptors were collected from a human donor who was either an allogeneic HSCT recipient or a stem cell or donor lymphocyte infusion donor (not recorded which). It is not recorded whose cells these are; they may come from a transplant donor.

This clonotype was recorded a few times. The chain carries TRBV2 and TRBJ1-2, with 8 bases matching TRBD1. The V gene end was trimmed by 6 bases and the J gene end by 2 bases; junction bases not matched to a gene: 8. Germline-derived CDR1 and CDR2 are SNHLY and FYNNEI. CDR3 size: 15 residues. This CDR3 is CASSQAGTGNYGYTF. The CDR3 coding sequence is TGTGCCAGCAGCCAAGCTGGGACAGGCAACTATGGCTACACCTTC. Full variable domain (missing parts from reference TRBV2 and TRBJ1-2): EPEVTQTPSHQVTQMGQEVILRCVPISNHLYFYWYRQILGQKVEFLVSFYNNEISEKSEIFDDQFSVERPDGSNFTLKIRSTKLEDSAMYFCASSQAGTGNYGYTFGSGTRLTVV.

The chain couples TRBV6-1 to TRBJ2-5; D is uncertain. In germline, CDR1 is MNHNS, CDR2 SASEGT. The CDR3 is made up of 15 amino acids. The germline V and J ends were trimmed by 2 bases and 0 bases, with 10 bases remaining between them. The CDR3 DNA sequence: TGTGCCAGCAGTGAAATCTACGGGTACCAAGAGACCCAGTACTTC. Protein sequence: CASSEIYGYQETQYF.

This clonotype showed up many times. This chain joins TRBV7-9 and TRBJ1-3; D is unresolved. Germline lookup yields CDR1 SEHNR and CDR2 FQNEAQ (reference sequence). The CDR3 is 16 amino acids. Trimming pared 2 bases from V and 0 bases from J, leaving 11 bases between. CDR3 protein: CASSLLKGFSGNTIYF. The CDR3 DNA is TGTGCCAGCAGCTTACTGAAAGGGTTCTCTGGAAACACCATATATTTT.

This clonotype was detected a few times. The V gene is TRBV20-1, the J gene TRBJ2-5, with 13 bases aligning to TRBD2. J lost 4 bases, V lost 3 bases, and 8 bases had no gene match. The germline gives CDR1 DFQATT, CDR2 SNEGSKA (reference sequence). The CDR3 runs 16 residues. The CDR3 is CSARGLAGMPPETQYF. DNA of the CDR3: TGCAGTGCTAGGGGACTAGCGGGGATGCCGCCAGAGACCCAGTACTTC.

The V gene is TRBV20-1, the J gene TRBJ2-1, with a weak D call TRBD1 (6 bases). The CDR3 contains 14 residues. The germline gives CDR1 DFQATT, CDR2 SNEGSKA (reference sequence). Trimming took off 0 bases at V and 3 bases at J, with 9 bases between the two ends. The DNA of the CDR3 is TGCAGTGCTAGAGATAGGGGGTACTACAATGAGCAGTTCTTC. Its translation is CSARDRGYYNEQFF.

This chain joins TRBV25-1 and TRBJ1-5; D is possibly TRBD1 (6 bases). V lost 4 bases and J 7 bases, leaving 23 bases between the germline ends. The CDR3 is 17 amino acids. CDR1 and CDR2 (germline): MGHDK, SYGVNS. In DNA, the CDR3 is TGTGCCAGCAGTGGAGTGGAATTAGGGGGAAAGGGACAGCCCCAGCATTTT. As protein: CASSGVELGGKGQPQHF.

This chain connects TRBV5-5 to TRBJ1-1; D unclear. The CDR3 is made up of 14 amino acids. Germline V gene lookup returns CDR1 SGHKS and CDR2 YYEKEE (reference sequence). Trimming took off 0 bases at V and 5 bases at J, with 11 bases between the two ends. The CDR3 nucleotides read TGTGCCAGCAGCTTGGTAGAGGGTGGAACTGAAGCTTTCTTT. Translated: CASSLVEGGTEAFF.

This clonotype was recorded many times. V usage is TRBV24-1 and J usage is TRBJ1-5; unclear D gene. Deletions cut 7 bases from V and 1 base from J, with 13 bases between. This CDR3 comprises 15 residues. CDR1 and CDR2 from the germline V gene are KGHDR and SFDVKD. The CDR3 nucleotides read TGTGCCACCAGCGGGGTGGGAACGAGCAATCAGCCCCAGCATTTT. It yields the protein CATSGVGTSNQPQHF.

This chain links TRBV2 with TRBJ2-5; 7 positions agree with TRBD2. V shed 6 bases, J shed 0 bases, and the junction held 4 bases outside the gene matches. This CDR3 is 14 amino acids long. Germline CDR1 reads SNHLY; CDR2 reads FYNNEI. CDR3 sequence (DNA): TGTGCCAGCAGCTTCGGGGGGTACCAAGAGACCCAGTACTTC. It translates to CASSFGGYQETQYF.

This clonotype turned up a few times. The chain joins TRBV7-9 to TRBJ2-2; no reliable D call. This CDR3 comprises 16 residues. CDR1 SEHNR and CDR2 FQNEAQ come from the germline V gene (reference sequence). Trimming stripped 4 bases from V and 0 bases from J, with 12 bases between. The CDR3 DNA reads TGTGCCAGCAGCTCTGGTGGGGTAACGAACACCGGGGAGCTGTTTTTT. Residues: CASSSGGVTNTGELFF.

A single count supports this clonotype. A much larger clone is a single base away; this may be a read error. V and J are TRBV29-1 and TRBJ2-1, with TRBD1 identical over 7 bases. V lost 0 bases, J lost 8 bases, and 10 bases stayed unmatched. Germline CDR1 reads SQVTM; CDR2 reads ANQGSEA. This CDR3 region has 15 residues. This chain's CDR3 is CSVEDIGGAYYEQFF. The DNA for the CDR3 is TGCAGCGTTGAAGATATAGGGGGCGCGTACTATGAGCAGTTCTTC.

CDR3 coding DNA: TGTGCCAGCGACCTCGGGACTAGCGGGAGGGTCCACGAGCAGTACTTC. Translating gives CASDLGTSGRVHEQYF. V is TRBV2 and J is TRBJ2-7, with 16 bases that match TRBD2. CDR3 length: 16 residues. Germline values: CDR1 SNHLY, CDR2 FYNNEI. V shed 8 bases and J 5 bases; nucleotides not matched to a gene: 9.

This rearrangement joins TRBV3-1 to TRBJ2-5, with D unresolved. V lost 2 bases and J 5 bases, leaving 18 bases between the germline ends. The germline CDR1 and CDR2 sequences are LGHDT and YNNKEL (reference sequence). This CDR3 is built from 16 residues. CDR3 protein: CASSQSPLGNEETQYF. Here the CDR3 DNA reads TGTGCCAGCAGCCAATCGCCCCTAGGGAATGAGGAGACCCAGTACTTC.

The V gene is TRBV4-1, the J gene TRBJ2-2; no firm D call. Looked up from germline, CDR1 is MGHRA and CDR2 is YSYEKL. Trimming pared 0 bases from V and 6 bases from J, leaving 8 bases between. This CDR3 region has 14 residues. The CDR3 DNA reads as TGCGCCAGCAGCCAAGATCTAATGGCCGGGGAGCTGTTTTTT. Protein product: CASSQDLMAGELFF.

The chain joins TRBV7-9 to TRBJ1-2; no definite D call. The CDR3 is 14 residues long. Germline V CDR1 and CDR2: SEHNR, FQNEAQ (reference sequence). Deletions cut 2 bases from V and 0 bases from J, with 7 bases between. The CDR3 nucleotides read TGTGCCAGCAGCTTATGGGAAACTAACTATGGCTACACCTTC. Residues: CASSLWETNYGYTF.

This rearrangement joins TRBV3-1 to TRBJ1-3; TRBD1 might be the D (5 bases). Per germline, CDR1 LGHDT and CDR2 YNNKEL (reference sequence). The CDR3 extends over 17 amino acids. V was cut by 0 bases and J by 0 bases, with 12 bases left in between. CDR3 loop: CASSQDPRGNSGNTIYF. The CDR3 DNA sequence: TGTGCCAGCAGCCAAGATCCGAGGGGAAACTCTGGAAACACCATATATTTT.

This clonotype was found a few times. This chain joins TRBV5-1 and TRBJ2-3; TRBD1 is a possible D gene (5 bases). The CDR3 consists of 16 residues. V lost 0 bases to trimming and J lost 0 bases, with 11 bases between them. CDR1 and CDR2 (germline): SGHRS, YFSETQ. CDR3: CASSLGQLISTDTQYF. The CDR3 nucleotides read TGCGCCAGCAGCTTGGGACAGCTCATTAGCACAGATACGCAGTATTTT.

This clonotype was found a few times. This chain links TRBV4-3 with TRBJ2-3, with 7 nucleotides matching TRBD1. CDR1 and CDR2 (germline): LGHNA, YSLEER. The CDR3 runs 16 residues. Unmatched junction bases numbered 5, after V lost 0 bases and J lost 2 bases. CDR3 sequence reads: CASSQDGQATTDTQYF. DNA for the CDR3: TGCGCCAGCAGCCAAGACGGACAGGCGACCACAGATACGCAGTATTTT.

This clonotype was seen more than once but under ten times. V usage is TRBV12-3 or TRBV12-4 and J usage is TRBJ1-1; 10 bases are a match to TRBD1. This CDR3 is 11 amino acids long. Germline trimming cut 11 bases from V and 6 bases from J; bases unmatched to any gene: 3. In DNA form, the CDR3 reads TGTGCCGGACAGGGGGGTCCTGAAGCTTTCTTT. Translation: CAGQGGPEAFF.

This chain links TRBV6-6 with TRBJ2-7; weak D call: TRBD2 (5 bases). CDR1 and CDR2 (germline): MNHNY, SVGAGI (reference sequence). The V gene lost 0 bases and the J gene lost 6 bases, with 9 bases spanning the gap. The CDR3 contains 13 residues. CDR3 loop: CASSYSTGIEQYF. CDR3 in DNA: TGTGCCAGCAGTTACTCGACGGGAATCGAGCAGTACTTC.